This T cell receptor beta chain was sequenced during a study of CD8 T cells in ankylosing spondylitis. TCRdb itself ran the 5' RACE reads through MiXCR, one entry per CDR3 protein. The data show about 130,000 distinct CDR3 sequences, roughly 7.3% seen once. The germline V gene has CDR1 SGHTA and CDR2 FQGNSA. The CDR3 runs 15 residues. Trimming cost V 1 base and J 6 bases; bases outside gene matches: 3. The chain employs TRBV7-2 and TRBJ1-6, with 7 positions matching TRBD1. Material for sequencing was blood, either unsorted or a sorted T cell fraction (not recorded which). This sequence was found in a male donor with ankylosing spondylitis or in good health (not recorded which). CDR3 sequence: CASSLEGQPNSPLHF. The CDR3 DNA reads TGTGCCAGCAGCTTAGAGGGACAGCCTAATTCACCCCTCCACTTT.